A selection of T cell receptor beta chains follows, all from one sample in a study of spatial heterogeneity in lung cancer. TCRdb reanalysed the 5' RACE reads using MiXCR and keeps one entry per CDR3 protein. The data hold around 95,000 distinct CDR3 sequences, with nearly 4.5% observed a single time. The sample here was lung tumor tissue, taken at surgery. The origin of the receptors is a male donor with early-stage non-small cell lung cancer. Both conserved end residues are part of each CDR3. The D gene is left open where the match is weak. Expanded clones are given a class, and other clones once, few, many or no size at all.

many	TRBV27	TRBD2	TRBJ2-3	TGTGCCAGCAGTTTATACCTAGCGGGAGGGGCAGATACGCAGTATTTT	CASSLYLAGGADTQYF
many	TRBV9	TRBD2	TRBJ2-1	TGTGCCAGCAGCGTAGCCCAGGTCGGACTAGCGGGTAACAATGAGCAGTTCTTC	CASSVAQVGLAGNNEQFF
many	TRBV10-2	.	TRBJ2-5	TGCGCCAGCAGTGAGTCGGCGTGGGAGACCCAGTACTTC	CASSESAWETQYF
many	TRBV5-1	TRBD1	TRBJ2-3	TGCGCCAGCAGCCAGGGACAGAGCACAGATACGCAGTATTTT	CASSQGQSTDTQYF
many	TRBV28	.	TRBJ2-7	TGTGCCAGCAGTTCACCTTATACGGGGCCCATTTACGAGCAGTACTTC	CASSSPYTGPIYEQYF
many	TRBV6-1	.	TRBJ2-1	TGTGCCAGCAGTGCCCGGAGCGGAAATGAGCAGTTCTTC	CASSARSGNEQFF
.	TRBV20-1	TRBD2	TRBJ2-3	TGCAGTGCAGAGCCCGGGACTAGCGGGATCACAGATACGCAGTATTTT	CSAEPGTSGITDTQYF
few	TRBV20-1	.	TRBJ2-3	TGCCGTGCAGAGGAGTCAGATACGCAGTATTTT	CRAEESDTQYF
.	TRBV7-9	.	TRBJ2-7	TGTGCCAGCAGCCCCGGGGTAGGTCGGGACGAGCAGTACTTC	CASSPGVGRDEQYF
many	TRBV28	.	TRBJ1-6	TGTGCCAGCAGTTTGTTGGCAGGGACGCATTCACCCCTCCACTTT	CASSLLAGTHSPLHF
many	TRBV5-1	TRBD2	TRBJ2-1	TGCGCCAGCAGCTTGGGAGGACTAGCGGACAATGAGCAGTTCTTC	CASSLGGLADNEQFF
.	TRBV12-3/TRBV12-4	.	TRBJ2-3	TGTGCCAGCAGAGAGAGTGGTGCAGATAGCACAGATACGCAGTATTTT	CASRESGADSTDTQYF
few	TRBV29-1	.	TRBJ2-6	TGCAGCGTATCCCGGGGAGGGGGCTCTGGGGCCAACGTCCTGACTTTC	CSVSRGGGSGANVLTF
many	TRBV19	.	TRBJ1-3	TGTGCCAGTATGAAATCTGTCTCTGGAAACACCATATATTTT	CASMKSVSGNTIYF
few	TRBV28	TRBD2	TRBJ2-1	TGTGCCAGCAGGCTTGGGGTAGCGGGGTGGGATGAGCAGTTCTTC	CASRLGVAGWDEQFF
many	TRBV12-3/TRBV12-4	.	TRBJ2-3	TGTGCCAGCGCCAGGAACGGGAGCCCAGATACGCAGTATTTT	CASARNGSPDTQYF
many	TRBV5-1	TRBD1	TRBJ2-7	TGCGCCAGCAGCCCGACAGGGAACCTATACGAGCAGTACTTC	CASSPTGNLYEQYF
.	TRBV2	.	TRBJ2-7	TGTGCCAGCGCCGATCTTATCCGTCTGAGCTCCTACGAGCAGTACTTC	CASADLIRLSSYEQYF
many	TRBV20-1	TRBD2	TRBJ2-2	TGCAGTGCGAGAAAAGCGGGAGTCGCCGGGGAGCTGTTTTTT	CSARKAGVAGELFF
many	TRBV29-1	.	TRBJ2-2	TGCAGCGCGGGGAGGCGTGGGGCCGGGGAGCTGTTTTTT	CSAGRRGAGELFF
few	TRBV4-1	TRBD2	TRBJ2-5	TGCGCCAGCAGCCAAGATCAAGCTAGCGGGAGGGGGCAAGAGACCCAGTACTTC	CASSQDQASGRGQETQYF
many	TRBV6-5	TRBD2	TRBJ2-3	TGTGCCAGCAGCCTACGGACTAGCGGATTCACAGATACGCAGTATTTT	CASSLRTSGFTDTQYF
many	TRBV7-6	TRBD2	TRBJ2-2	TGTGCCAGCAGCCTTCTAGCGGGAGTTAACACCGGGGAGCTGTTTTTT	CASSLLAGVNTGELFF
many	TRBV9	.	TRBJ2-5	TGTGCCAGCAGCCTAGGGTTAGAAGAGACCCAGTACTTC	CASSLGLEETQYF
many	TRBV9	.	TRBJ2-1	TGTGCCAGCAGCGTGGAAGGGGCGGAGCAGTTCTTC	CASSVEGAEQFF
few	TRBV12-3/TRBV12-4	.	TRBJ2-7	TGTGCCAGCAGCCGAGCAGGTGGCGAGCAGTACTTC	CASSRAGGEQYF